These 21 T cell receptor beta chains originate from one sample sequenced in a study of shared clonotypes between healthy human individuals. Assay used: immunoSEQ multiplex PCR; TCRdb lists only in-frame clones, some missing. The repertoire has roughly 700,000 clones, around 74% of them found once; the top ten carry 1.5% to 2%. The sequencing input was memory CD4+ T cells sorted from blood. The subset was: CD45RA-negative fraction. The receptors originated from a young woman in good health.

This clone was seen only a few times. Other DNA sequences in the sample encode the same CDR3. The chain combines TRBV2 with TRBJ2-7; 10 bases are shared with TRBD2. CDR3 length: 14 residues. CDR1 and CDR2 (germline): SNHLY, FYNNEI. The V segment lost 4 bases and the J segment 2 bases; nucleotides outside the gene matches: 2. The CDR3 nucleotides are TGTGCCAGCAGTGGAACTAGCGGGGCCTACGAGCAGTACTTC. Translating gives CASSGTSGAYEQYF. Full variable domain (outside the CDR3, taken from reference TRBV2 and TRBJ2-7): EPEVTQTPSHQVTQMGQEVILRCVPISNHLYFYWYRQILGQKVEFLVSFYNNEISEKSEIFDDQFSVERPDGSNFTLKIRSTKLEDSAMYFCASSGTSGAYEQYFGPGTRLTVT.

This clone was counted at least ten times. The chain has TRBV30 and TRBJ1-3, with D uncertain. The CDR3 is made up of 16 amino acids. Germline values: CDR1 GTSNPN, CDR2 SVGIG (reference sequence). Deletions cut 2 bases from V and 0 bases from J, with 14 bases between. In nucleotides, the CDR3 is TGTGCCTGGAGTCCACTGGGCCAATTCTCTGGAAACACCATATATTTT. Amino acids: CAWSPLGQFSGNTIYF.

V and J are TRBV9 and TRBJ2-3, with D perhaps being TRBD1 or TRBD2 (5 bases each). Trimming shortened V by 3 bases and J by 2 bases, and 19 bases separated the two germline ends. The length of the CDR3 is 17 residues. Germline assignment: CDR1 SGDLS and CDR2 YYNGEE. CDR3 sequence: CASSGGWSGRDTDTQYF. The DNA for the CDR3 is TGTGCCAGCAGCGGGGGGTGGAGCGGAAGAGACACAGATACGCAGTATTTT.

The rearrangement uses TRBV6-5 and TRBJ2-1; no clear D. The CDR3 consists of 15 residues. Germline-derived CDR1 and CDR2 are MNHEY and SVGAGI. Trimming removed 6 bases from V and 2 bases from J, with 14 bases in between. The CDR3 region is CASSRTEGPYNEQFF. In DNA, the CDR3 is TGTGCCAGCAGCCGTACGGAAGGACCCTACAATGAGCAGTTCTTC.

The rearrangement joins TRBV29-1 to TRBJ1-5, with 7 bases lining up with TRBD1. This CDR3 has 13 residues. From germline, CDR1 is SQVTM and CDR2 ANQGSEA. V was pared by 4 bases and J by 2 bases, with 2 bases of the junction left unmatched. The CDR3 nucleotides read TGCAGCGTTGTTGGGACAGGCAATCAGCCCCAGCATTTT. It is translated as CSVVGTGNQPQHF.

This chain joins TRBV5-4 and TRBJ1-2; 7 nucleotides match TRBD1. CDR1 SGHNT and CDR2 YYREEE come from the germline V gene (reference sequence). V shed 4 bases and J 7 bases; nucleotides not matched to a gene: 13. The CDR3 loop spans 15 amino acids. Written as DNA, the CDR3 is TGTGCCAGCAGCGGCCGGGACAGCCTAGGTATTGGCTACACCTTC. It is translated as CASSGRDSLGIGYTF.

This clone was seen a single time. This chain joins TRBV4-1 and TRBJ1-1; 8 nucleotides agree with TRBD1. CDR1 MGHRA and CDR2 YSYEKL come from the germline V gene. The CDR3 is 14 amino acids. Trimming took 4 bases from V and 4 from J; bases not matched to a gene: 5. The CDR3 DNA reads as TGCGCCAGCAGCCTCGGTGGGACAGGCACTGAAGCTTTCTTT. This encodes CASSLGGTGTEAFF.

This chain uses TRBV6-5 with TRBJ2-7; D uncertain. The CDR3 sequence is 14 residues long. Trimming took 0 bases from V and 3 from J, leaving 9 bases between them. Per germline, CDR1 MNHEY and CDR2 SVGAGI. CDR3 DNA sequence: TGTGCCAGCAGTTACTCGAAAGGTAGCTACGAGCAGTACTTC. This translates into CASSYSKGSYEQYF.

V usage is TRBV7-9 and J usage is TRBJ1-2; no clear D gene. CDR1 and CDR2 from the germline V gene are SEHNR and FQNEAQ (reference sequence). The CDR3 runs to 14 residues. V was clipped by 5 bases and J by 0 bases, with 10 bases between them. The CDR3 DNA sequence: TGTGCCAGCAGCCCCGAGGTTTCTAACTATGGCTACACCTTC. Translated: CASSPEVSNYGYTF. Full variable domain (remainder filled in from reference TRBV7-9 and TRBJ1-2): DTGVSQNPRHKITKRGQNVTFRCDPISEHNRLYWYRQTLGQGPEFLTYFQNEAQLEKSRLLSDRFSAERPKGSFSTLEIQRTEQGDSAMYLCASSPEVSNYGYTFGSGTRLTVV.

This chain links TRBV6-1 with TRBJ2-1; D ambiguous. This CDR3 contains 12 residues. Germline V gene sequence: CDR1 MNHNS, CDR2 SASEGT. The V gene lost 3 bases and the J gene lost 10 bases, with 10 bases spanning the gap. The CDR3 DNA follows: TGTGCCAGCAGTGACGTTAGTAGCGAGCAGTTCTTC. Protein sequence: CASSDVSSEQFF.

The CDR3 DNA follows: TGTGCCAGCAGCTCGGGGAGGACTAATGAAAAACTGTTTTTT. This translates into CASSSGRTNEKLFF. The gene calls are TRBV2 and TRBJ1-4, with D unresolved. The germline V gene has CDR1 SNHLY and CDR2 FYNNEI. V lost 6 bases and J 2 bases, leaving 10 bases between the germline ends. This CDR3 is 14 amino acids long.

The sample holds a few counts of this clone. The chain uses TRBV11-1 and TRBJ1-1, with a possible D match to TRBD1 (5 bases). The CDR3 has 13 amino acids. Germline V gene sequence: CDR1 SGHAT, CDR2 FQDESV (reference sequence). The V end lost 2 bases, the J end lost 3 bases, and 7 bases lay between the germline ends. The CDR3 DNA reads TGTGCCAGCAGCTTACAAGGGGACACTGAAGCTTTCTTT. It encodes CASSLQGDTEAFF. Variable domain in full (rest from reference TRBV11-1 and TRBJ1-1): EAEVAQSPRYKITEKSQAVAFWCDPISGHATLYWYRQILGQGPELLVQFQDESVVDDSQLPKDRFSAERLKGVDSTLKIQPAELGDSAMYLCASSLQGDTEAFFGQGTRLTVV.

In DNA form, the CDR3 reads TGCGCCAGCAGCCAAGAGGGGTGGCATAGGGACAATGAGCAGTTCTTC. Translating it yields CASSQEGWHRDNEQFF. This rearrangement joins TRBV4-1 to TRBJ2-1; D is ambiguous. Trimming removed 0 bases at V and 5 bases at J, with 14 bases between. The CDR3 sequence is 16 residues long. CDR1 and CDR2 from the germline V gene are MGHRA and YSYEKL.

This rearrangement joins TRBV27 to TRBJ1-1, with D possibly being TRBD1 (5 bases). The germline V gene has CDR1 MNHEY and CDR2 SMNVEV (reference sequence). The CDR3 extends over 15 amino acids. V was pared by 4 bases and J by 4 bases, with 16 bases between. In DNA form, the CDR3 reads TGTGCCAGCAGTTCGGCACAGGAAGGGAGCACTGAAGCTTTCTTT. The encoded protein is CASSSAQEGSTEAFF.

The chain employs TRBV13 and TRBJ1-1; D is uncertain. V was pared by 1 base and J by 8 bases, with 11 bases between. The germline V gene has CDR1 PRHDT and CDR2 FYEKMQ (reference sequence). This CDR3 is built from 13 residues. The CDR3 region is CASSLVAGTEAFF. The DNA for the CDR3 is TGTGCCAGCAGCTTAGTGGCGGGAACCGAAGCTTTCTTT. Full variable domain (rest looked up from reference TRBV13 and TRBJ1-1): AAGVIQSPRHLIKEKRETATLKCYPIPRHDTVYWYQQGPGQDPQFLISFYEKMQSDKGSIPDRFSAQQFSDYHSELNMSSLELGDSALYFCASSLVAGTEAFFGQGTRLTVV.

The chain joins TRBV28 to TRBJ2-6; D gene uncertain. The V and J ends lost 2 bases and 3 bases respectively, with 8 bases between them. Germline V lookup: CDR1 MDHEN, CDR2 SYDVKM. The CDR3 extends over 15 amino acids. CDR3 protein: CASSLVGYGANVLTF. Here the CDR3 DNA reads TGTGCCAGCAGTTTAGTAGGTTATGGGGCCAACGTCCTGACTTTC.

The chain recombines TRBV14 with TRBJ2-3; 10 bases map to TRBD2. This CDR3 has 17 residues. V was pared by 3 bases and J by 3 bases, with 9 bases of the junction left unmatched. Germline CDR1 SGHDN, CDR2 FVKESK. CDR3 region: CASSQTFQAGGTDTQYF. Here the CDR3 DNA reads TGTGCCAGCAGCCAGACCTTTCAAGCGGGAGGGACAGATACGCAGTATTTT.

Only a few counts were recorded for this clone. The genes are TRBV19 and TRBJ2-7; 7 nucleotides agree with TRBD2. Germline loops: CDR1 LNHDA, CDR2 SQIVND (reference sequence). V was clipped by 3 bases and J by 3 bases; unmatched bases: 11. The CDR3 loop spans 16 amino acids. The CDR3 nucleotides are TGTGCCAGTAGTATTTGGGGGACTAAGTCGGTCTACGAGCAGTACTTC. Translated: CASSIWGTKSVYEQYF.

The sample holds one count of this clone. V gene TRBV15 combines with J gene TRBJ1-5, with 8 nucleotides matching TRBD1. Germline V gives CDR1 LNHNV, CDR2 YYDKDF (reference sequence). Trimming cost V 1 base and J 3 bases; bases outside gene matches: 2. The CDR3 covers 15 residues. The DNA for the CDR3 is TGTGCCACCAGCAGAGTACAGGGGGTCAATCAGCCCCAGCATTTT. Translating gives CATSRVQGVNQPQHF.

The chain recombines TRBV15 with TRBJ2-5; TRBD1 aligns across 10 bases. This CDR3 has 15 amino acids. With V trimmed by 2 bases and J by 2 bases, 2 bases remained unmatched. Germline V lookup: CDR1 LNHNV, CDR2 YYDKDF (reference sequence). The CDR3 is CATSRPGQGQETQYF. The CDR3 nucleotides are TGTGCCACCAGCAGACCGGGACAGGGGCAAGAGACCCAGTACTTC.

This clone showed up just a few times. This chain connects TRBV7-8 to TRBJ2-2; D not resolved. Trimming left V 1 base short and J 9 bases short, with 9 bases between. Germline loops: CDR1 SGHVS, CDR2 FQNEAQ. The CDR3 has 13 amino acids. The CDR3 region has the DNA TGTGCCAGCAGCTTAGGACCAGTCCGGGAGCTGTTTTTT. This sequence encodes CASSLGPVRELFF.